This T cell receptor beta chain was identified during a study of T cells in Graves' hyperthyroidism and ophthalmopathy. This clonotype was counted many times. Amplified TCR beta CDR3 regions came from RNA transcripts. First-round RT-PCR targeting the TCR CDR3 was performed with the HTBI primer set. Via MiXCR, TCRdb re-called the multiplex PCR reads, giving one row per CDR3 protein. The sample has around 280,000 distinct CDR3 sequences, roughly an eighth seen once. The trim removed 3 bases at V and 7 bases at J, leaving 9 bases unmatched. Germline CDR1 MDHEN, CDR2 SYDVKM. The CDR3 sequence is 16 residues long.

Sequencing used blood. This clonotype was sampled from a middle-aged woman with Graves' hyperthyroidism. J is TRBJ2-1 and V is TRBV28; 10 nucleotides align to TRBD1. This CDR3 reads CASSFIQGQGRNEQFF. The CDR3 DNA reads as TGTGCCAGCAGTTTTATACAGGGACAGGGGAGGAATGAGCAGTTCTTC.